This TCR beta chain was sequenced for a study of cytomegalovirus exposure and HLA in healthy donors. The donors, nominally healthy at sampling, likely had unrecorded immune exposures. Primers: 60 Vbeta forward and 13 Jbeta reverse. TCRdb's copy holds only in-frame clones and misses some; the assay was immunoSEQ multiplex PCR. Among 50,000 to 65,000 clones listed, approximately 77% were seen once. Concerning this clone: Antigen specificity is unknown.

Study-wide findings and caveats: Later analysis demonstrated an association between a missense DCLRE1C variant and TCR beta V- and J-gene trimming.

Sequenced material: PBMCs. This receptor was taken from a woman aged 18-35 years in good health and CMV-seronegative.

The CDR3 reads CASSFGTSGPYEQYF. The CDR3 bases are TGTGCCAGTAGTTTCGGGACTAGCGGCCCCTACGAGCAGTACTTC. The chain employs TRBV19 and TRBJ2-7; 11 positions match TRBD2. The CDR3 runs to 15 residues. Per germline, CDR1 LNHDA and CDR2 SQIVND (reference sequence). V was clipped by 5 bases and J by 2 bases; unmatched bases: 5.